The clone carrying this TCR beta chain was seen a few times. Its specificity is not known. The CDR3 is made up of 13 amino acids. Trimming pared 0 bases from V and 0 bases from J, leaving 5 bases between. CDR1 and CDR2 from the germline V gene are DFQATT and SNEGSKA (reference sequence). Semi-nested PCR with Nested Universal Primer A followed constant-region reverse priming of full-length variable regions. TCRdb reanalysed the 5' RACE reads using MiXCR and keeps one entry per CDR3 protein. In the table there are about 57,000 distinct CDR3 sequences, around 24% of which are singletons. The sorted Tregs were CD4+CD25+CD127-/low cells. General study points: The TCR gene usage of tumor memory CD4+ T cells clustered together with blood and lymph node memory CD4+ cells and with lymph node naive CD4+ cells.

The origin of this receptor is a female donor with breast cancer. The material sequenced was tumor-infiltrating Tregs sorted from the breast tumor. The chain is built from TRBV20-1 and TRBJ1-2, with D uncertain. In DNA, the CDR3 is TGCAGTGCTAGAGATCAGACTAACTATGGCTACACCTTC. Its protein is CSARDQTNYGYTF.